This passage covers 20 T cell receptor beta chains from one sample sequenced in a study of blood T cell repertoires in COVID-19. The method was immunoSEQ multiplex PCR; TCRdb's version includes in-frame clones alone and lacks a portion of them. The profile shows about 240,000 clones, over 75% of them singletons. Sequenced sample: peripheral blood. The receptors here all came from a man in his forties or fifties with COVID-19, enrolled during active disease.

The V and J genes are TRBV9 and TRBJ2-1; 8 nucleotides line up with TRBD2. CDR3 length: 16 residues. CDR1 SGDLS and CDR2 YYNGEE come from the germline V gene. Trimming at V came to 3 bases and at J to 8 bases, leaving 13 bases not matched to a gene. DNA of the CDR3: TGTGCCAGCAGCGCGAGGGGAGGTGGACTAGCAGATGAGCAGTTCTTC. Its protein product is CASSARGGGLADEQFF.

The CDR3: CACPRAGVRGYTF. DNA of the CDR3: TGTGCCTGTCCGAGGGCCGGTGTGAGGGGCTACACCTTC. This chain connects TRBV30 to TRBJ1-2; D remains ambiguous. This CDR3 has 13 residues. The ends were cut back, 6 bases at V and 8 bases at J, with 19 bases in the middle. CDR1 and CDR2 (germline): GTSNPN, SVGIG (reference sequence).

This clone was detected a few times. V and J are TRBV6-2 or TRBV6-3 and TRBJ2-2; maybe TRBD1 (6 bases). This CDR3 has 17 amino acids. Trimming removed 6 bases at V and 0 bases at J, with 17 bases between. Germline lookup yields CDR1 MNHEY and CDR2 SVGEGT. Here the CDR3 reads CASSRLRTVPNTGELFF. The CDR3 DNA reads TGTGCCAGCAGCCGCCTACGGACAGTACCGAACACCGGGGAGCTGTTTTTT.

V gene TRBV18 combines with J gene TRBJ1-2; D unresolved. The CDR3 has 17 residues. Germline lookup yields CDR1 KGHSH and CDR2 LQKENI. V gave up 0 bases and J gave up 4 bases, with 18 bases separating them. CDR3: CASSPPSSSMAFYGYTF. The CDR3 DNA sequence: TGTGCCAGCTCACCACCGTCATCGTCGATGGCCTTCTATGGCTACACCTTC.

Only a few counts were recorded for this clone. J is TRBJ2-4 and V is TRBV6-5, with TRBD1 matching over 11 bases. Germline assignment: CDR1 MNHEY and CDR2 SVGAGI. The CDR3 extends over 15 amino acids. The junction had 3 bases not matched to a gene; V was cut back by 6 bases and J by 2 bases. The CDR3 coding sequence is TGTGCCAGCAGGGGACAGGGGGAATCCAAAAACATTCAGTACTTC. The encoded protein is CASRGQGESKNIQYF.

This clone was observed once. This chain joins TRBV4-1 and TRBJ2-5; TRBD1 aligns across 9 bases. The V and J ends lost 1 base and 5 bases, in that order; junction bases with no gene match: 5. Germline V lookup: CDR1 MGHRA, CDR2 YSYEKL. The CDR3 is 15 amino acids. CDR3 protein: CASSQGTGVPETQYF. In DNA, the CDR3 is TGCGCCAGCAGCCAAGGGACAGGGGTTCCGGAGACCCAGTACTTC.

The chain joins TRBV18 to TRBJ1-2; D may be TRBD1 (6 bases). Germline CDR1 and CDR2: KGHSH and LQKENI. This CDR3 contains 18 residues. Trimming cost V 2 bases and J 3 bases, with 22 bases left between them. The CDR3: CASSPIRGDTGLDYGYTF. The CDR3, as DNA: TGTGCCAGCTCACCAATAAGAGGAGACACAGGGCTCGACTATGGCTACACCTTC.

The J gene is TRBJ2-5, the V gene TRBV18; tentative D call: TRBD1 (5 bases). Trimming stripped 2 bases from V and 5 bases from J, with 12 bases between. CDR3 length equals 14 residues. Germline V CDR1 and CDR2: KGHSH, LQKENI. CDR3 sequence (DNA): TGTGCCAGCTCACCAAACCAGGGAAAGGAGACCCAGTACTTC. Encoded protein: CASSPNQGKETQYF.

The chain carries TRBV18 and TRBJ2-1; 7 bases are a match to TRBD2. There are 15 residues in the CDR3. The germline gives CDR1 KGHSH, CDR2 LQKENI. V lost 6 bases and J lost 0; bases outside the gene matches: 5. This CDR3 is CASSPSGDSYNEQFF. For the CDR3, the DNA is TGTGCCAGCTCCCCAAGCGGGGACTCCTACAATGAGCAGTTCTTC.

This chain connects TRBV7-2 to TRBJ2-3; 11 nucleotides match TRBD2. Per germline, CDR1 SGHTA and CDR2 FQGNSA. CDR3 length: 18 amino acids. Germline trimming cut 6 bases from V and 1 base from J; bases unmatched to any gene: 12. The CDR3 region has the DNA TGTGCCAGCAGACCCCATAGCGGGGGGGCCGCGGGCACAGATACGCAGTATTTT. Translated, it gives CASRPHSGGAAGTDTQYF.

The chain joins TRBV6-5 to TRBJ1-5, with 8 positions matching TRBD1. V dropped 4 bases and J dropped 1; count of bases not matched to a gene: 3. CDR1 is MNHEY, CDR2 SVGAGI, per germline. The CDR3 extends over 15 amino acids. The chain's CDR3 is CASSLRQGSNQPQHF. CDR3 DNA sequence: TGTGCCAGCAGTTTACGACAGGGGAGCAATCAGCCCCAGCATTTT.

V usage is TRBV3-1 (or the pseudogene TRBV3-2) and J usage is TRBJ1-5, with 7 bases that match TRBD1. The CDR3 contains 13 residues. Germline V gene lookup returns CDR1 LGHDT and CDR2 YNNKEL (reference sequence). Losses at the gene ends were 4 bases for V and 7 bases for J; bases not matched to a gene: 4. The CDR3 DNA follows: TGTGCCAGCAGCCGTGGACAGGACCAGCCCCAGCATTTT. This sequence encodes CASSRGQDQPQHF.

V gene TRBV2 combines with J gene TRBJ2-7; weak D call: TRBD2 (6 bases). The CDR3 is 15 residues long. The germline CDR1 and CDR2 sequences are SNHLY and FYNNEI. With 0 bases removed from V and 2 bases from J, the gap between germline ends came to 11 bases. CDR3 DNA sequence: TGTGCCAGCAGTGAAGCGGCGGGGTACACCTACGAGCAGTACTTC. Translated, it gives CASSEAAGYTYEQYF. The variable domain in full, with the rest retrieved from reference TRBV2 and TRBJ2-7, is EPEVTQTPSHQVTQMGQEVILRCVPISNHLYFYWYRQILGQKVEFLVSFYNNEISEKSEIFDDQFSVERPDGSNFTLKIRSTKLEDSAMYFCASSEAAGYTYEQYFGPGTRLTVT.

This chain uses TRBV5-6 with TRBJ2-3; 9 bases match TRBD1. The CDR3 extends over 16 amino acids. Trimming at V came to 7 bases and at J to 1 base, leaving 10 bases not matched to a gene. Germline V lookup: CDR1 SGHDT, CDR2 YYEEEE. In DNA form, the CDR3 reads TGTGCCAGCTTGGACAGGGGTTACGGGGGCACAGATACGCAGTATTTT. As protein: CASLDRGYGGTDTQYF.

This clone was seen only a few times. CDR3 coding DNA: TGTGCCAGCAGCGTAGTACCTAGCGGGGGGGCACGACAAGAGACCCAGTACTTC. It translates to CASSVVPSGGARQETQYF. The chain employs TRBV9 and TRBJ2-5, with 12 bases that match TRBD2. After removal of 0 bases from V and 2 bases from J, the junction contained 8 bases not matched to a gene. CDR3 length equals 18 residues. Germline V CDR1 and CDR2: SGDLS, YYNGEE.

This clone was seen once. The rearrangement joins TRBV7-9 to TRBJ2-5; no definite D call. CDR1 and CDR2 from the germline V gene are SEHNR and FQNEAQ (reference sequence). The CDR3 extends over 12 amino acids. V dropped 1 base and J dropped 9 bases, with 9 bases sitting between them. The CDR3 DNA sequence: TGTGCCAGCAGCTTAGAGAAGAGAGCCCAGTACTTC. Its protein is CASSLEKRAQYF.

This clone appeared a single time. The chain recombines TRBV24-1 with TRBJ2-3, with D perhaps matching TRBD1 (6 bases). CDR3 length: 17 residues. V was trimmed by 0 bases and J by 4 bases, leaving 16 bases between them. Germline CDR1 is KGHDR and CDR2 is SFDVKD. The CDR3 DNA is TGTGCCACCAGTGATTTGCCTCCAGGGCCAGGGGCAGATACGCAGTATTTT. It is translated as CATSDLPPGPGADTQYF.

A few counts support this clone. The gene calls are TRBV28 and TRBJ1-1; no reliable D call. Germline V gives CDR1 MDHEN, CDR2 SYDVKM. This CDR3 has 13 residues. The V and J ends lost 4 bases and 11 bases respectively, with 17 bases between them. In DNA form, the CDR3 reads TGTGCCAGCAGTTCCCCACAAGCGTCGGCGGCTTTCTTT. It translates to CASSSPQASAAFF.

The V gene is TRBV6-4, the J gene TRBJ2-2; 7 bases line up with TRBD1. V trimming: 3 bases; J trimming: 4 bases; junction bases outside the gene matches: 2. The CDR3 loop spans 14 amino acids. From germline, CDR1 is MRHNA and CDR2 SNTAGT. The CDR3 coding sequence is TGTGCCAGCAGTGAAAGGGGGCGCACCGGGGAGCTGTTTTTT. Translated, it gives CASSERGRTGELFF.

J is TRBJ2-7 and V is TRBV27, with 8 nucleotides matching TRBD1. Trimming removed 3 bases from V and 7 bases from J; junction bases left unmatched: 5. CDR1 and CDR2 from the germline V gene are MNHEY and SMNVEV (reference sequence). The CDR3 length is 13 residues. The CDR3, as DNA: TGTGCCAGCAGTTTCACCGGGACAGGAGAGCAGTACTTC. This translates into CASSFTGTGEQYF.